The rows below give T cell receptor beta chains drawn from one sample of a study of cytomegalovirus exposure and HLA in healthy donors. Assay used: immunoSEQ multiplex PCR; TCRdb lists only in-frame clones, some missing. The profile covers 150,000 to 200,000 clones, with 82% appearing a single time and less than 2% taken by the ten largest. Specimen: PBMCs. The source is a man aged 35 to 55 in good health and CMV-seronegative. The CDR3 runs from the conserved cysteine through the conserved F or W. A D gene is named only where the DNA matches it firmly. Size is omitted from some rows. Given values are once, few, many or a class for expanded clones.

j_call | v_call | d_call | clone_size | cdr3_aa | cdr3_nt
TRBJ2-1 | TRBV7-6 | TRBD1 | . | CASSPIGGGPNNEQFF | TGTGCCAGCAGCCCCATAGGGGGCGGACCAAACAATGAGCAGTTCTTC
TRBJ2-6 | TRBV4-2 | TRBD2 | . | CASSQVLAGRSGANVLTF | TGTGCCAGCAGCCAAGTTCTAGCGGGCCGCTCTGGGGCCAACGTCCTGACTTTC
TRBJ2-5 | TRBV6-5 | TRBD2 | few | CASRPYGLDGETQYF | TGTGCCAGCAGGCCCTACGGACTAGATGGGGAGACCCAGTACTTC
TRBJ2-3 | TRBV6-4 | TRBD2 | . | CASSDRGGTDTQYF | TGTGCCAGCAGTGACAGGGGAGGGACAGATACGCAGTATTTT
TRBJ2-7 | TRBV7-8 | TRBD2 | . | CASSEAGLGDEQYF | TGTGCCAGCAGCGAGGCTGGACTAGGCGACGAGCAGTACTTC
TRBJ1-1 | TRBV6-1 | . | . | CASSNRNTEAFF | TGTGCCAGCAGTAACAGGAACACTGAAGCTTTCTTT
TRBJ2-1 | TRBV28 | . | . | CASSRPLGASSYNEQFF | TGTGCCAGCAGCCGACCTCTGGGGGCCTCTTCCTACAATGAGCAGTTCTTC
TRBJ1-2 | TRBV29-1 | TRBD1 | . | CSSPQGAGYGYTF | TGCAGCTCTCCTCAGGGGGCAGGCTATGGCTACACCTTC
TRBJ2-3 | TRBV9 | TRBD2 | . | CASEELSGSGLGDTQYF | TGTGCCAGCGAGGAGTTGAGCGGGAGCGGCCTAGGGGATACGCAGTATTTT
TRBJ2-5 | TRBV30 | . | . | CAWSFGPEETQYF | TGTGCCTGGAGTTTTGGGCCAGAAGAGACCCAGTACTTC
TRBJ2-1 | TRBV6-4 | TRBD2 | . | CASSDLPGLAGGMYNEQFF | TGTGCCAGCAGTGACTTACCGGGACTAGCGGGGGGAATGTACAATGAGCAGTTCTTC
TRBJ2-2 | TRBV9 | TRBD1 | . | CASSVADRGSTGELFF | TGTGCCAGCAGCGTAGCGGACAGGGGGTCCACCGGGGAGCTGTTTTTT
TRBJ2-5 | TRBV30 | . | . | CAWSPRAGQETQYF | TGTGCCTGGAGTCCCCGTGCGGGCCAAGAGACCCAGTACTTC
TRBJ1-2 | TRBV28 | TRBD1 | few | CASSFSNRGGIYGYTF | TGTGCCAGCAGTTTTTCCAACAGGGGGGGGATCTATGGCTACACCTTC
TRBJ2-1 | TRBV11-3 | TRBD2 | few | CASSQLAGVPNEQFF | TGTGCCAGCAGCCAACTAGCGGGAGTTCCCAATGAGCAGTTCTTC
TRBJ1-2 | TRBV27 | TRBD1 | few | CASSLRGTAYGYTF | TGTGCCAGCAGTTTACGTGGGACAGCCTATGGCTACACCTTC
TRBJ1-4 | TRBV9 | . | . | CASSVTSGFGEKLFF | TGTGCCAGCAGCGTAACTAGCGGATTTGGGGAAAAACTGTTTTTT
TRBJ2-7 | TRBV7-3 | . | . | CASSSKTTEQYF | TGTGCCAGCAGCTCCAAGACAACCGAGCAGTACTTC
TRBJ1-3 | TRBV5-4 | . | . | CASSLDIRSGNTIYF | TGTGCCAGCAGCCTGGACATACGCTCTGGAAACACCATATATTTT
TRBJ1-1 | TRBV5-6 | . | . | CASSFGVKPEAFF | TGTGCCAGCAGCTTCGGGGTGAAACCTGAAGCTTTCTTT
TRBJ2-5 | TRBV4-3 | TRBD2 | . | CASSQRAGGRETQYF | TGCGCCAGCAGCCAGCGGGCGGGGGGAAGAGAGACCCAGTACTTC
TRBJ2-7 | TRBV19 | TRBD2 | few | CASSDSGSPSYEQYF | TGTGCCAGTAGTGATAGCGGGAGCCCTTCCTACGAGCAGTACTTC
TRBJ1-1 | TRBV28 | TRBD1 | . | CASNSLAGGHTEAFF | TGTGCCAGCAATTCTCTGGCAGGGGGACACACTGAAGCTTTCTTT
TRBJ2-1 | TRBV4-1 | . | few | CASSLRGGGPPGNEQFF | TGCGCCAGCAGCCTAAGGGGGGGAGGGCCCCCTGGGAATGAGCAGTTCTTC
TRBJ2-2 | TRBV7-9 | TRBD1 | few | CAIMKGQKNTGELFF | TGTGCCATCATGAAGGGACAGAAGAACACCGGGGAGCTGTTTTTT
TRBJ1-1 | TRBV14 | TRBD1 | . | CASSPQGHRNTEAFF | TGTGCCAGCAGCCCACAGGGGCACCGGAACACTGAAGCTTTCTTT
TRBJ1-5 | TRBV15 | . | . | CATSRLSTDSNQPQHF | TGTGCCACCAGCAGACTCAGTACAGATAGCAATCAGCCCCAGCATTTT
TRBJ2-1 | TRBV5-4 | . | . | CASSEPLPPSGVNEQFF | TGTGCCAGCAGCGAGCCCTTACCTCCCTCTGGTGTCAATGAGCAGTTCTTC
TRBJ1-5 | TRBV7-2 | . | . | CASSLGPQGRGQPQHF | TGTGCCAGCAGCTTAGGGCCACAGGGTCGGGGTCAGCCCCAGCATTTT
TRBJ1-1 | TRBV7-8 | TRBD1 | . | CASSLGTGEYTEAFF | TGTGCCAGCAGCTTAGGGACAGGAGAGTACACTGAAGCTTTCTTT
TRBJ1-1 | TRBV6-5 | . | few | CASSPRQREAFF | TGTGCCAGCAGTCCCCGACAGCGTGAAGCTTTCTTT
TRBJ1-2 | TRBV4-3 | . | . | CASSHAGLRYGYTF | TGCGCCAGCAGCCATGCGGGTCTTAGGTATGGCTACACCTTC
TRBJ2-3 | TRBV6-5 | . | . | CASSLGAPTDTQYF | TGTGCCAGCAGTTTAGGGGCGCCCACAGATACGCAGTATTTT
TRBJ2-7 | TRBV28 | TRBD1 | . | CASQLPGQGFEQYF | TGTGCCAGCCAACTCCCCGGACAGGGATTCGAGCAGTACTTC
TRBJ2-2 | TRBV7-2 | TRBD2 | . | CASSSTSVSGELFF | TGTGCCAGCAGCTCGACTAGCGTATCCGGGGAGCTGTTTTTT
TRBJ2-7 | TRBV5-1 | TRBD2 | . | CASSYGLAGAYEQYF | TGCGCCAGCAGCTACGGACTAGCGGGTGCCTACGAGCAGTACTTC
TRBJ2-5 | TRBV9 | TRBD2 | . | CASSVGLAGGRVETQYF | TGTGCCAGCAGCGTAGGACTAGCGGGGGGGCGGGTCGAGACCCAGTACTTC
TRBJ1-1 | TRBV4-2 | TRBD1 | . | CASSHLDRGGTEAFF | TGTGCCAGCAGCCACCTCGACAGGGGGGGGACTGAAGCTTTCTTT
TRBJ2-7 | TRBV28 | . | . | CASSRDPDSYEQYF | TGTGCCAGCAGCCGGGACCCGGACAGCTACGAGCAGTACTTC
TRBJ2-3 | TRBV4-1 | . | . | CASSQGERKTDTQYF | TGCGCCAGCAGCCAAGGTGAGAGGAAAACAGATACGCAGTATTTT
TRBJ1-3 | TRBV19 | TRBD1 | . | CASSIRTGAGNTIYF | TGTGCCAGTAGTATTAGGACAGGAGCCGGAAACACCATATATTTT
TRBJ2-3 | TRBV15 | TRBD2 | . | CATSRDGAAGGRPDTQYF | TGTGCCACCAGCAGAGATGGGGCCGCGGGGGGGCGGCCAGATACGCAGTATTTT
TRBJ2-7 | TRBV6-1 | . | . | CASSGTGFTYEQYF | TGTGCCAGCAGTGGCACAGGGTTCACCTACGAGCAGTACTTC